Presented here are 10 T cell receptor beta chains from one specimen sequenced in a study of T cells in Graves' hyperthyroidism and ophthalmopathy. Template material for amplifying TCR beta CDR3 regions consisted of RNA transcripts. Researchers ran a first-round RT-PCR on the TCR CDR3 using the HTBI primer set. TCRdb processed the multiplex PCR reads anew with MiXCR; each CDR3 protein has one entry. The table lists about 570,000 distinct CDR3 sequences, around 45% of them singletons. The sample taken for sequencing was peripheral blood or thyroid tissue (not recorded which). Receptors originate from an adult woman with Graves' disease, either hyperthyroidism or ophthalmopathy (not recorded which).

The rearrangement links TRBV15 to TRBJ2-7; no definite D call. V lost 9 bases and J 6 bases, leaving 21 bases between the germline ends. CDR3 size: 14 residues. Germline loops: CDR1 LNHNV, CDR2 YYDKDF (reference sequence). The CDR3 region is CATPAIFQSPEQYF. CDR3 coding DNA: TGTGCCACTCCGGCTATCTTCCAGTCCCCCGAGCAGTACTTC.

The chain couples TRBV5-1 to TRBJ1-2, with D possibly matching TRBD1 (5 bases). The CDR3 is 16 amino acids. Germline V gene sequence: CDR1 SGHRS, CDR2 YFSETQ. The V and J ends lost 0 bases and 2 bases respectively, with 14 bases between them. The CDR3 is CASSLGLAGQNYGYTF. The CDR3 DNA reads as TGCGCCAGCAGCTTGGGCCTAGCGGGGCAAAACTATGGCTACACCTTC.

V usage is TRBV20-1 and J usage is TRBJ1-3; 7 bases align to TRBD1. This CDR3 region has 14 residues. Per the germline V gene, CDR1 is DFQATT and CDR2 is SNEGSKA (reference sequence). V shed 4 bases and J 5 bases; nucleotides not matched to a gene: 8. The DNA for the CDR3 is TGCAGTGCTAAGTTCCAGGGGGTGAGAAACACCATATATTTT. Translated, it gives CSAKFQGVRNTIYF.

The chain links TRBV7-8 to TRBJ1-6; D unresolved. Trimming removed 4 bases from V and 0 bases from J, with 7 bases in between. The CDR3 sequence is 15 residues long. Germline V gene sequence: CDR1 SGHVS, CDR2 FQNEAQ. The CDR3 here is CASSSDNSYNSPLHF. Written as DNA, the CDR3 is TGTGCCAGCAGCTCCGACAACTCCTATAATTCACCCCTCCACTTT.

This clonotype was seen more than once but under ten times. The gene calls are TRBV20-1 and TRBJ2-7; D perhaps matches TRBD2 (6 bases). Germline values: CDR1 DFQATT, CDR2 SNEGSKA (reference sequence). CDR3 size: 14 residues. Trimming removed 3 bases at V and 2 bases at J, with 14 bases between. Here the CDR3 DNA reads TGCAGTGCTAGCATCGGGGGATCCACCTACGAGCAGTACTTC. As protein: CSASIGGSTYEQYF.

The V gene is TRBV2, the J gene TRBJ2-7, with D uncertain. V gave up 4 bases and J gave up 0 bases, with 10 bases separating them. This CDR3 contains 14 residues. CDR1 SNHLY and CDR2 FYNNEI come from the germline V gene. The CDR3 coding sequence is TGTGCCAGCAGTGGTGTCAGGAGCTCCTACGAGCAGTACTTC. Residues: CASSGVRSSYEQYF.

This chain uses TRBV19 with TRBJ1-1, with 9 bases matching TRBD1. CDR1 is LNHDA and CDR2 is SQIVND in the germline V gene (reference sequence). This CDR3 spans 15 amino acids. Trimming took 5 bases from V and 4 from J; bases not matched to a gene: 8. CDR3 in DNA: TGTGCCAGTAGTGCTGACAGGGGGTACGGCACTGAAGCTTTCTTT. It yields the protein CASSADRGYGTEAFF.

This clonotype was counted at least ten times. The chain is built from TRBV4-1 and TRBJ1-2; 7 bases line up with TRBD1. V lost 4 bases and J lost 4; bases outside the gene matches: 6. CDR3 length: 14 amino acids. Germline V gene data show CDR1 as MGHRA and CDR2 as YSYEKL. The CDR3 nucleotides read TGCGCCAGCAGCCGGGACAGCTCAACCTATGGCTACACCTTC. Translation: CASSRDSSTYGYTF.

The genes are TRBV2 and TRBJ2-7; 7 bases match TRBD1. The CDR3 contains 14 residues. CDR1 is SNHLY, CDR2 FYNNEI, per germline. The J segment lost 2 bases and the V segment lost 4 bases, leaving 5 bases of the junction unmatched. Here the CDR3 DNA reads TGTGCCAGCAGTGGGAACAGGGGCCCCTACGAGCAGTACTTC. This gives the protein CASSGNRGPYEQYF.

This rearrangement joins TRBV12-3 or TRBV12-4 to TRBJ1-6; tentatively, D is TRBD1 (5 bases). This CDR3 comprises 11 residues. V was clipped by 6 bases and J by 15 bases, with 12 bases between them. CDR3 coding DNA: TGTGCCAGCAGCCTGGGGGGGGTCCTCCACTTT. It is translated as CASSLGGVLHF.